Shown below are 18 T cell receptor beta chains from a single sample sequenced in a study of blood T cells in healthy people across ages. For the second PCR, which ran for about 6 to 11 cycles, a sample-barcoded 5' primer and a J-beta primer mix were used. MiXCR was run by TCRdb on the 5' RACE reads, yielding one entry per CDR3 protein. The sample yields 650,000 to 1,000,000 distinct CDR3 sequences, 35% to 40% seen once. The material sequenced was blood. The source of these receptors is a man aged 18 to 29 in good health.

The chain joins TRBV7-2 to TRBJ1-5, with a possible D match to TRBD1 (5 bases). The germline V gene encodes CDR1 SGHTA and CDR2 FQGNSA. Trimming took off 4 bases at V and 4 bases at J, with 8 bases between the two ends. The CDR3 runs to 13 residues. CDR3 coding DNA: TGTGCCAGCAGCTGGCAGGGAAATCAGCCCCAGCATTTT. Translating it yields CASSWQGNQPQHF.

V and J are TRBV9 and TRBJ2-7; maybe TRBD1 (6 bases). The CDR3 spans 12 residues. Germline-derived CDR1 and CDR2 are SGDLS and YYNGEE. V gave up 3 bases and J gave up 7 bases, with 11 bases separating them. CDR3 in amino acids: CASSDRENEQYF. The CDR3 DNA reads TGTGCCAGCAGCGACAGGGAAAATGAGCAGTACTTC.

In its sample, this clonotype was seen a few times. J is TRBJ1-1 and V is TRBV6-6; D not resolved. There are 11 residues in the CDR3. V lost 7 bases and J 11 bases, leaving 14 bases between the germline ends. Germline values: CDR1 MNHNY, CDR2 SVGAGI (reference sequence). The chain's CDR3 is CASKGPAGAFF. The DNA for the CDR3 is TGTGCCAGCAAAGGGCCCGCTGGGGCTTTCTTT.

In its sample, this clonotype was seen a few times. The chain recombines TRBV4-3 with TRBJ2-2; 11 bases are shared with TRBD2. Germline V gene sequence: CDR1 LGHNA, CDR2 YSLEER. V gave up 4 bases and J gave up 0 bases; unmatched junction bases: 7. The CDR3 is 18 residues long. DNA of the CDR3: TGCGCCAGCAGCCCCCGGACTAGCGGGCTGTCGAACACCGGGGAGCTGTTTTTT. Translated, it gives CASSPRTSGLSNTGELFF.

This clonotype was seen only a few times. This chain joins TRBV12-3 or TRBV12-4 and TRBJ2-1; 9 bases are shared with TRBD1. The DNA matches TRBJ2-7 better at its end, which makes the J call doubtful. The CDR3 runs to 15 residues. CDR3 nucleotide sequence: TGTGCCAGCAGCCAGGGACAGGGAACCTACAATGAGCAGTACTTC. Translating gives CASSQGQGTYNEQYF.

This CDR3 reads CASAGAQYNEQFF. CDR3 coding DNA: TGTGCCAGCGCTGGCGCCCAGTACAATGAGCAGTTCTTC. The gene calls are TRBV9 and TRBJ2-1; D gene ambiguous. CDR3 length: 13 amino acids. Germline-derived CDR1 and CDR2 are SGDLS and YYNGEE. V was cut by 7 bases and J by 4 bases, with 12 bases left in between.

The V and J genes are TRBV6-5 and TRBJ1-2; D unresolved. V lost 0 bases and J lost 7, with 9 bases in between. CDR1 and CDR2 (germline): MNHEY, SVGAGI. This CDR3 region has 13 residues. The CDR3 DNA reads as TGTGCCAGCAGTTACTCTCCAGTGGGTGGCTACACCTTC. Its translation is CASSYSPVGGYTF.

CDR3 loop: CASSEGAADLSYEQYF. CDR3 nucleotides: TGTGCCAGCAGTGAAGGGGCAGCGGATCTCTCCTACGAGCAGTACTTC. The chain is built from TRBV2 and TRBJ2-7; a weak D match, TRBD2 (5 bases). Germline lookup yields CDR1 SNHLY and CDR2 FYNNEI. The V gene lost 1 base and the J gene lost 0 bases, with 13 bases spanning the gap. CDR3 length: 16 residues.

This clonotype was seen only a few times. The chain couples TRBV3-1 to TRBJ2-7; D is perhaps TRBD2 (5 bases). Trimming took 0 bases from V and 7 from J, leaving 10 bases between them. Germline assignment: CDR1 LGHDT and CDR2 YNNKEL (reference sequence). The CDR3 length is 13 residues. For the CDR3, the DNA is TGTGCCAGCAGCCAAGATTCCCGGGGTGAGCAGTACTTC. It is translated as CASSQDSRGEQYF.

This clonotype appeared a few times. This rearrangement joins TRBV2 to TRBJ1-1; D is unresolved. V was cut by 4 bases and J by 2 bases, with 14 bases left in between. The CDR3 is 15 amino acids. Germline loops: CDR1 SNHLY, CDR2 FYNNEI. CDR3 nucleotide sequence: TGTGCCAGCAGTGTTGGCGGAGGGCAAAACACTGAAGCTTTCTTT. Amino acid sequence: CASSVGGGQNTEAFF.

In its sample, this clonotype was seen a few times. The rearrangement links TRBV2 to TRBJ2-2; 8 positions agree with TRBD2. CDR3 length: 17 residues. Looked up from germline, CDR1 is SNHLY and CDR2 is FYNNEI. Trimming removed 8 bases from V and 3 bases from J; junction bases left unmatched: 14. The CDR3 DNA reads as TGTGCCAGCCATACCTTAGCGGGATCGGCATACACCGGGGAGCTGTTTTTT. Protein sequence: CASHTLAGSAYTGELFF.

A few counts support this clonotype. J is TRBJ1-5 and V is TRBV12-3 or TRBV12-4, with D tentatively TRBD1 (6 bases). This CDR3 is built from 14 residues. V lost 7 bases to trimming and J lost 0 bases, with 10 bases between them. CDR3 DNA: TGTGCCAGCAACGAACAGGGTAGCAATCAGCCCCAGCATTTT. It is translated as CASNEQGSNQPQHF.

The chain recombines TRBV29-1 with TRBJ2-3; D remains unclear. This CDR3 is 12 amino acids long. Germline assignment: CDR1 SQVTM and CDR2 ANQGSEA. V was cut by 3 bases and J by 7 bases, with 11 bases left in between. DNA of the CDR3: TGCAGCGTTGAGTCCTCTCTGAATACGCAGTATTTT. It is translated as CSVESSLNTQYF.

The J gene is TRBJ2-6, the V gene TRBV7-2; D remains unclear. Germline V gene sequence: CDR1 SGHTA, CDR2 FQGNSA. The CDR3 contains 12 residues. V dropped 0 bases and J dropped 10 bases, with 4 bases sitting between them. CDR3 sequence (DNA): TGTGCCAGCAGCTTAGCGGCAAACGTCCTGACTTTC. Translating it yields CASSLAANVLTF.

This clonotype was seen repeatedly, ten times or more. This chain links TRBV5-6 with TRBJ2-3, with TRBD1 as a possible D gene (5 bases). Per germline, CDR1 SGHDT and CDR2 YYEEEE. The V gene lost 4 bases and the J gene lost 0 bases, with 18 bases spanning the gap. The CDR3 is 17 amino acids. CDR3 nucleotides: TGTGCCAGCAGCGCCGGCTACAGGTTTACTAGCACAGATACGCAGTATTTT. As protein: CASSAGYRFTSTDTQYF. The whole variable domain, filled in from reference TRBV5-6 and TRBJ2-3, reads DAGVTQSPTHLIKTRGQQVTLRCSPKSGHDTVSWYQQALGQGPQFIFQYYEEEERQRGNFPDRFSGHQFPNYSSELNVNALLLGDSALYLCASSAGYRFTSTDTQYFGPGTRLTVL.

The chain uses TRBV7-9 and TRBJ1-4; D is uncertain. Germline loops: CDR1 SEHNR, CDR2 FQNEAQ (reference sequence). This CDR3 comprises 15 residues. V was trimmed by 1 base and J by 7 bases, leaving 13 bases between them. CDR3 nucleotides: TGTGCCAGCAGCTTAGGTAACCTCGGCGGTGAAAAACTGTTTTTT. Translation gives CASSLGNLGGEKLFF.

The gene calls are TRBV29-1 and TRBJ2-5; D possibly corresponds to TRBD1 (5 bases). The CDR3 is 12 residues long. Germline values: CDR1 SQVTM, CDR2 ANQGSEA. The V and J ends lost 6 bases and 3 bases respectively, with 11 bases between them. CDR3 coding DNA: TGCAGCGTACATTCAGGGAAAGAGACCCAGTACTTC. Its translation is CSVHSGKETQYF.

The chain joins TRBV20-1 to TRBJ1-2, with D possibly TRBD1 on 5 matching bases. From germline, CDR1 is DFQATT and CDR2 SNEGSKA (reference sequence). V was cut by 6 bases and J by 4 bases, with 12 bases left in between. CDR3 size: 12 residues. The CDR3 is CSALGATYGYTF. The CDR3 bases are TGCAGTGCCCTCGGGGCCACCTATGGCTACACCTTC.